Following are 20 T cell receptor beta chains from one sample sequenced in a study of blood T cell repertoires in COVID-19. TCRdb keeps only in-frame clones here, not all; method: immunoSEQ multiplex PCR. The sample consists of 250,000 to 300,000 clones, about nine tenths of them appearing once. Sequencing was done on a sample of peripheral blood. All receptors come from a woman aged 40 to 49 who had recovered from COVID-19.

The genes are TRBV29-1 and TRBJ2-3; D perhaps matches TRBD2 (5 bases). CDR1 and CDR2 (germline): SQVTM, ANQGSEA. The CDR3 has 14 residues. V lost 4 bases, J lost 2 bases, and 13 bases lay in between. The chain's CDR3 is CSVGPAENTDTQYF. The CDR3 nucleotides are TGCAGCGTTGGCCCAGCGGAAAACACAGATACGCAGTATTTT.

The chain carries TRBV3-1 (or the pseudogene TRBV3-2) and TRBJ1-1; TRBD1 matches at 10 bases. The CDR3 is made up of 15 amino acids. V was pared by 2 bases and J by 7 bases, with 7 bases of the junction left unmatched. Germline CDR1 reads LGHDT; CDR2 reads YNNKEL (reference sequence). CDR3 protein: CASSQTAGTGDEAFF. The CDR3 region has the DNA TGTGCCAGCAGCCAAACTGCCGGGACAGGGGATGAAGCTTTCTTT.

V and J are TRBV9 and TRBJ1-2; D is undetermined. CDR3 length equals 14 residues. Trimming left V 0 bases short and J 4 bases short, with 10 bases between. Germline V CDR1 and CDR2: SGDLS, YYNGEE. CDR3 in DNA: TGTGCCAGCAGCGTAGGAACAGATGGCTATGGCTACACCTTC. Encoded protein: CASSVGTDGYGYTF. Supplemented by reference TRBV9 and TRBJ1-2, the full variable domain reads DSGVTQTPKHLITATGQRVTLRCSPRSGDLSVYWYQQSLDQGLQFLIQYYNGEERAKGNILERFSAQQFPDLHSELNLSSLELGDSALYFCASSVGTDGYGYTFGSGTRLTVV.

The CDR3 DNA sequence: TGTGCCAGCAACCTTGGCGGGGGAAGCACAGATACGCAGTATTTT. It encodes CASNLGGGSTDTQYF. This chain joins TRBV6-5 and TRBJ2-3; TRBD2 matches 7 bases. Germline V gene data show CDR1 as MNHEY and CDR2 as SVGAGI. The CDR3 runs to 15 residues. The J segment lost 0 bases and the V segment lost 7 bases, leaving 7 bases of the junction unmatched.

V usage is TRBV19 and J usage is TRBJ1-1; possibly TRBD1 for D (5 bases). This CDR3 comprises 15 residues. The germline V gene has CDR1 LNHDA and CDR2 SQIVND (reference sequence). With 1 base removed from V and 4 bases from J, the gap between germline ends came to 13 bases. CDR3 sequence reads: CASSIGTAGSTEAFF. The DNA for the CDR3 is TGTGCCAGTAGTATAGGCACAGCAGGGTCCACTGAAGCTTTCTTT.

This rearrangement joins TRBV24-1 to TRBJ1-1; the D is unclear. The V end was cut by 7 bases, the J end by 0 bases, with 11 bases between. Germline V CDR1 and CDR2: KGHDR, SFDVKD. The CDR3 is 14 residues long. CDR3 loop: CATRGWGVNTEAFF. CDR3 DNA sequence: TGTGCCACCAGAGGCTGGGGAGTGAACACTGAAGCTTTCTTT.

Only one count was recorded for this clone. This rearrangement joins TRBV30 to TRBJ2-6; 10 nucleotides match TRBD2. The J segment lost 0 bases and the V segment lost 4 bases, leaving 6 bases of the junction unmatched. This CDR3 contains 17 residues. In germline, CDR1 is GTSNPN, CDR2 SVGIG (reference sequence). As DNA, the CDR3 is TGTGCCTGGACGGGTCTAGCGGGGGCCTCTGGGGCCAACGTCCTGACTTTC. Translating gives CAWTGLAGASGANVLTF.

The V and J genes are TRBV11-3 and TRBJ2-5; TRBD1 might be the D (5 bases). Trimming shortened V by 1 base and J by 3 bases, and 9 bases separated the two germline ends. This CDR3 comprises 14 residues. The germline V gene has CDR1 SGHNT and CDR2 YENEEA. The CDR3 sequence: CASSLAAREETQYF. The CDR3 region has the DNA TGTGCCAGCAGCTTAGCGGCCAGGGAAGAGACCCAGTACTTC.

The chain employs TRBV24-1 and TRBJ2-3; D perhaps matches TRBD2 (5 bases). Per the germline V gene, CDR1 is KGHDR and CDR2 is SFDVKD. The CDR3 runs to 14 residues. With 5 bases removed from V and 1 base from J, the gap between germline ends came to 9 bases. Here the CDR3 reads CATSGERGTDTQYF. CDR3 DNA: TGTGCCACCAGTGGGGAGAGAGGCACAGATACGCAGTATTTT.

J is TRBJ2-1 and V is TRBV5-1, with 8 bases lining up with TRBD2. V gave up 4 bases and J gave up 11 bases; unmatched junction bases: 14. The CDR3 contains 15 residues. Looked up from germline, CDR1 is SGHRS and CDR2 is YFSETQ. The CDR3 sequence is CASSPRTSFLSQQFF. The DNA of the CDR3 is TGCGCCAGCAGCCCGCGGACTAGCTTCTTATCACAGCAGTTCTTC.

The V call is TRBV29-1, the J call TRBJ2-1, with 13 nucleotides matching TRBD2. The V gene's germline CDR1 is SQVTM and CDR2 ANQGSEA. The CDR3 has 15 residues. V shed 0 bases and J 7 bases; nucleotides not matched to a gene: 3. The CDR3 region has the DNA TGCAGCGTTGAAGAAGGACTAGCGGGAGTTAATGAGCAGTTCTTC. Translation: CSVEEGLAGVNEQFF.

Concerning this clone: An end of the junction differs from the germline gene, which may be a read error. Other DNA sequences within the sample encode an identical CDR3. The V gene is TRBV4-2, the J gene TRBJ2-7; D gene ambiguous. CDR1 is LGHNA, CDR2 YNFKEQ, per germline. The CDR3 runs to 13 residues. Written as DNA, the CDR3 is TGTGCCAGCAGTCAAGTTAATAACTACGAGCAGTACTTC. This codes for CASSQVNNYEQYF.

Here the CDR3 DNA reads TGTGCCAGCAGCTTAGAACTACCCGAGGGAAAGACCCAGTACTTC. It specifies CASSLELPEGKTQYF. The rearrangement links TRBV7-2 to TRBJ2-5; weak D call: TRBD2 (5 bases). Germline V gene sequence: CDR1 SGHTA, CDR2 FQGNSA. Trimming removed 1 base at V and 6 bases at J, with 15 bases between. CDR3 size: 15 residues. Filled out from reference TRBV7-2 and TRBJ2-5, the complete variable domain reads GAGVSQSPSNKVTEKGKDVELRCDPISGHTALYWYRQSLGQGLEFLIYFQGNSAPDKSGLPSDRFSAERTGGSVSTLTIQRTQQEDSAVYLCASSLELPEGKTQYFGPGTRLLVL.

The sample holds one count of this clone. The chain employs TRBV18 and TRBJ2-6; D is possibly TRBD1 (6 bases). The CDR3 is 19 residues long. V was trimmed by 4 bases and J by 0 bases, leaving 19 bases between them. Per germline, CDR1 KGHSH and CDR2 LQKENI. The DNA for the CDR3 is TGTGCCAGCTCACGCGAATCCAACCCAGGGGTCTCTGGGGCCAACGTCCTGACTTTC. Its translation is CASSRESNPGVSGANVLTF. The entire variable domain, with the rest obtained from reference TRBV18 and TRBJ2-6, is as follows: NAGVMQNPRHLVRRRGQEARLRCSPMKGHSHVYWYRQLPEEGLKFMVYLQKENIIDESGMPKERFSAEFPKEGPSILRIQQVVRGDSAAYFCASSRESNPGVSGANVLTFGAGSRLTVL.

This chain connects TRBV14 to TRBJ2-7; 7 nucleotides match TRBD1. The germline CDR1 and CDR2 sequences are SGHDN and FVKESK. V trimming: 3 bases; J trimming: 2 bases; junction bases outside the gene matches: 10. The CDR3 runs 16 residues. In DNA, the CDR3 is TGTGCCAGCAGCCAGAGTCGCGACAGGGCAACCTACGAGCAGTACTTC. This gives the protein CASSQSRDRATYEQYF. Full variable domain (outside the CDR3, taken from reference TRBV14 and TRBJ2-7): EAGVTQFPSHSVIEKGQTVTLRCDPISGHDNLYWYRRVMGKEIKFLLHFVKESKQDESGMPNNRFLAERTGGTYSTLKVQPAELEDSGVYFCASSQSRDRATYEQYFGPGTRLTVT.

The rearrangement links TRBV11-3 to TRBJ2-7; 10 positions agree with TRBD1. Trimming removed 1 base from V and 5 bases from J; junction bases left unmatched: 2. The CDR3 extends over 14 amino acids. CDR1 and CDR2 (germline): SGHNT, YENEEA. The CDR3 reads CASSLGQGAHEQYF. In DNA form, the CDR3 reads TGTGCCAGCAGCTTAGGACAGGGGGCTCACGAGCAGTACTTC.

The V and J genes are TRBV9 and TRBJ2-3; D is unresolved. The germline V gene has CDR1 SGDLS and CDR2 YYNGEE. The CDR3 runs 12 residues. Trimming took 3 bases from V and 6 from J, leaving 8 bases between them. CDR3 region: CASSAARDTQYF. CDR3 in DNA: TGTGCCAGCAGCGCCGCGAGGGATACGCAGTATTTT.

V usage is TRBV15 and J usage is TRBJ2-3, with D perhaps TRBD1 (5 bases). With 6 bases removed from V and 2 bases from J, the gap between germline ends came to 9 bases. The germline V gene has CDR1 LNHNV and CDR2 YYDKDF (reference sequence). CDR3 length equals 13 residues. CDR3 coding DNA: TGTGCCACCAGGGGGCTGGCCACAGATACGCAGTATTTT. It codes for CATRGLATDTQYF.

This chain uses TRBV19 with TRBJ2-5, with TRBD2 as a possible D gene (5 bases). The germline V gene has CDR1 LNHDA and CDR2 SQIVND (reference sequence). The V and J ends lost 5 bases and 5 bases respectively, with 12 bases between them. The CDR3 length is 13 residues. CDR3 residues: CASSVGNWETQYF. CDR3 DNA: TGTGCCAGTAGTGTCGGGAACTGGGAGACCCAGTACTTC.

The chain has TRBV18 and TRBJ2-7; TRBD1 aligns across 7 bases. With V trimmed by 2 bases and J by 0 bases, 4 bases remained unmatched. The CDR3 contains 15 residues. Germline V lookup: CDR1 KGHSH, CDR2 LQKENI. Here the CDR3 DNA reads TGTGCCAGCTCACCATCCGGGACAGTCTCCTACGAGCAGTACTTC. Protein product: CASSPSGTVSYEQYF.